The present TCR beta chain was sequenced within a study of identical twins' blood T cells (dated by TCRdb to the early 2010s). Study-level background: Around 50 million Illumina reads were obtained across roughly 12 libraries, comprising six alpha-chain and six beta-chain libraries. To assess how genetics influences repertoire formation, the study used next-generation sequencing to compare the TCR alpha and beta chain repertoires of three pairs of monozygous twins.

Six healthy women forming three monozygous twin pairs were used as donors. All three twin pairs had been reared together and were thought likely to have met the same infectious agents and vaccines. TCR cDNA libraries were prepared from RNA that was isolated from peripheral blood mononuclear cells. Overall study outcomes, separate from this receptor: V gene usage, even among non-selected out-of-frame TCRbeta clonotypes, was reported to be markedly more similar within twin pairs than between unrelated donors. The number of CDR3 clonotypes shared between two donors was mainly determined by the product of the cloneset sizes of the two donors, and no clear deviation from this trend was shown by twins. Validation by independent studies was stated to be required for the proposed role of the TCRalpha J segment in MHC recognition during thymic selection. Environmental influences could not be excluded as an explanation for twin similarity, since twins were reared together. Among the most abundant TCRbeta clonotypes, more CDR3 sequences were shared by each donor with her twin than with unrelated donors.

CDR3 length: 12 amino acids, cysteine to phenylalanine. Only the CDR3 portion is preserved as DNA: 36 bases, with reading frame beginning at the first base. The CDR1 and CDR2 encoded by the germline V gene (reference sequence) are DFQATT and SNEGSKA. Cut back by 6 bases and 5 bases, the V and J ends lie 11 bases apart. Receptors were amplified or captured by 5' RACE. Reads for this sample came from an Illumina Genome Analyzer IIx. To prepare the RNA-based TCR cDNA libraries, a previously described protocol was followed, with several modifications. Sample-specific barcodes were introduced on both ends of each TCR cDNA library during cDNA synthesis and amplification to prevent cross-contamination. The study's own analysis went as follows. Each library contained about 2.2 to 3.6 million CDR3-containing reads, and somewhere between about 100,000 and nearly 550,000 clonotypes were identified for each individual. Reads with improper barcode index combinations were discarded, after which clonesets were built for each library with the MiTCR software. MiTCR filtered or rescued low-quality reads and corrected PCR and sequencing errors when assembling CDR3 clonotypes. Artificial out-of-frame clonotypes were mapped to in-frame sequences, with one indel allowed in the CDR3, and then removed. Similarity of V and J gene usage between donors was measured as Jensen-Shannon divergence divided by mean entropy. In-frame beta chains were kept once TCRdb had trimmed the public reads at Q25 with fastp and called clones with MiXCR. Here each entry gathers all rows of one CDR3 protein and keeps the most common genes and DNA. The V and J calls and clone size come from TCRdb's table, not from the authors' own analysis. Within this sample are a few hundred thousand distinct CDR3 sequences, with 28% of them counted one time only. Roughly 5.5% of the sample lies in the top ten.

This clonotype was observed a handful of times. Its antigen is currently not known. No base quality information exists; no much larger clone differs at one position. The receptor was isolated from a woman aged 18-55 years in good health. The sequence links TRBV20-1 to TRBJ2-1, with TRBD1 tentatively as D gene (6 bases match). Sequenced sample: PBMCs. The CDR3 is CSARTDNNEQFF. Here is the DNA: TGCAGTGCGCGGACAGACAACAATGAGCAGTTCTTC.